Listed here is a single TCR beta chain. What antigen it recognizes has not been identified. No much larger clone exists at a distance of one base, and base qualities are not known. To identify antigen-specific CD4+ T cell clonotypes by their expansion, the ViraFEST assay first stimulated PBMC with viral peptide pools and then applied TCR sequencing. After around eleven days of culture, CD4+ T cells were isolated with the EasySep CD4+ T cell isolation kit. PCR-confirmed SARS-CoV-2 infection had occurred in convalescent patients between March and December 2020, before the Alpha, Beta and Delta variants emerged in the United States. Each well held 2 million to 2.5 million PBMC cultured in IMDM containing about 5.4% human AB serum, 8.5 to 10 IU/ml IL-2 and gentamicin, along with around 9.4 ug/ml peptides. Half of the culture medium was replaced with fresh IL-2-containing medium on days 3 and 7. Unless noted otherwise, every peptide stimulation condition was grown in triplicate wells. PBMC were separated from whole blood using Ficoll-Paque Plus gradient centrifugation and were then either cryopreserved at -140C or used fresh. The overlapping peptide pools covered the spike proteins of SARS-CoV-2 as well as those of the common cold coronaviruses HCoV-NL63, HCoV-OC43 and HCoV-229E. The QIAamp micro DNA kit was used to extract genomic DNA from the cultured CD4+ T cells.

The entry originates in a study of vaccination effects on CD4 cells after COVID-19 (dated by TCRdb to 2022 to 2024). For the wider study: Participants received two doses of either the BNT162b2 or the mRNA-1273 mRNA SARS-CoV-2 vaccine. The Oncomine TCR Beta short-read assay on an Illumina iSeq 100 was used to sequence cultures from other donors in the study. The study compared SARS-CoV-2 spike-specific CD4+ TCR repertoires before and after mRNA vaccination in COVID-19 convalescent patients and infection-naive vaccine recipients. The full study included over 8 COVID-19 convalescent patients and a few SARS-CoV-2-naive healthy vaccine recipients. Pre-vaccine samples were drawn from two convalescent patients 16 days and one week before the first dose, at 142 and 148 days after COVID-19 diagnosis. Overall study outcomes, separate from this receptor: Among convalescent patients, the spike-reactive repertoire after vaccination was made up mainly of new vaccine-induced clones that were largely distinct from the clones induced by infection. The study was limited by a small number of convalescent patients and lacked early post-infection timepoints. Both infection-induced and vaccine-induced clones contracted markedly at late post-vaccination timepoints, which is consistent with waning T cell responses.

Libraries were prepared through the immunoSEQ multiplex PCR assay. DNA from the cultured, isolated CD4+ T cells was subjected to TCR beta CDR3 sequencing. For the original study's pipeline: Non-productive TCR sequences were removed, reads were trimmed to the CDR3 region, and CDR3s of at least 7 amino acids were retained. The MANAFEST web app was used to identify antigen-specific clonotypes by comparing expansion in peptide wells with expansion in reference cultures. To count as positive, a clone had to show expansion at FDR<0.05 compared with the reference and with all other wells, an odds ratio above 5, and a frequency above 0.1% in two replicate wells. Cross-reactive clonotypes were defined as significantly expanded in SARS-CoV-2 spike wells and in at least one common cold coronavirus spike condition. Levenshtein distance calculated with the stringdist R package was used to assess CDR3 similarity, and unrooted trees were constructed with ape in R 3.6.1. TCRdb carries this immuneACCESS record with in-frame sequences only. Its versions omit some clonotypes, under half of them owing to an unresolved V gene in the studies checked, with the rest unexplained. The V and J calls and clone size were taken over from that table, and D and trimming were inferred from the DNA. The sample table records some 25,000 clones; 65% to 85% of these occur just once. 16% of the sample goes to the ten largest clones.

Via the germline V gene, CDR1 is SGDLS and CDR2 YYNGEE. From its cysteine to its phenylalanine, the CDR3 spans 16 amino acids. Here the CDR3 DNA is all that survives: 48 bases in frame from base 1. Trimming at the junction amounts to 0 bases on V and 6 bases on J, and the germline ends lie 17 bases apart. This sample comprised CD4+ T cells from PBMCs cultured with SARS-CoV-2 spike peptides, obtained before COVID-19 vaccination. In light of the paper, this sample's cell subset or site label describes: SARS-CoV-2 spike overlapping peptide pool stimulation. In this chain, TRBV9 is recombined with TRBJ2-3; TRBD1 is perhaps the D gene, given 5 matching bases. This TCR derives from a human donor who had a prior SARS-CoV-2 infection. The sequenced DNA: TGTGCCAGCAGCGTAGATATTACAGGTTGGCTCGATACGCAGTATTTT. The resulting protein is CASSVDITGWLDTQYF.